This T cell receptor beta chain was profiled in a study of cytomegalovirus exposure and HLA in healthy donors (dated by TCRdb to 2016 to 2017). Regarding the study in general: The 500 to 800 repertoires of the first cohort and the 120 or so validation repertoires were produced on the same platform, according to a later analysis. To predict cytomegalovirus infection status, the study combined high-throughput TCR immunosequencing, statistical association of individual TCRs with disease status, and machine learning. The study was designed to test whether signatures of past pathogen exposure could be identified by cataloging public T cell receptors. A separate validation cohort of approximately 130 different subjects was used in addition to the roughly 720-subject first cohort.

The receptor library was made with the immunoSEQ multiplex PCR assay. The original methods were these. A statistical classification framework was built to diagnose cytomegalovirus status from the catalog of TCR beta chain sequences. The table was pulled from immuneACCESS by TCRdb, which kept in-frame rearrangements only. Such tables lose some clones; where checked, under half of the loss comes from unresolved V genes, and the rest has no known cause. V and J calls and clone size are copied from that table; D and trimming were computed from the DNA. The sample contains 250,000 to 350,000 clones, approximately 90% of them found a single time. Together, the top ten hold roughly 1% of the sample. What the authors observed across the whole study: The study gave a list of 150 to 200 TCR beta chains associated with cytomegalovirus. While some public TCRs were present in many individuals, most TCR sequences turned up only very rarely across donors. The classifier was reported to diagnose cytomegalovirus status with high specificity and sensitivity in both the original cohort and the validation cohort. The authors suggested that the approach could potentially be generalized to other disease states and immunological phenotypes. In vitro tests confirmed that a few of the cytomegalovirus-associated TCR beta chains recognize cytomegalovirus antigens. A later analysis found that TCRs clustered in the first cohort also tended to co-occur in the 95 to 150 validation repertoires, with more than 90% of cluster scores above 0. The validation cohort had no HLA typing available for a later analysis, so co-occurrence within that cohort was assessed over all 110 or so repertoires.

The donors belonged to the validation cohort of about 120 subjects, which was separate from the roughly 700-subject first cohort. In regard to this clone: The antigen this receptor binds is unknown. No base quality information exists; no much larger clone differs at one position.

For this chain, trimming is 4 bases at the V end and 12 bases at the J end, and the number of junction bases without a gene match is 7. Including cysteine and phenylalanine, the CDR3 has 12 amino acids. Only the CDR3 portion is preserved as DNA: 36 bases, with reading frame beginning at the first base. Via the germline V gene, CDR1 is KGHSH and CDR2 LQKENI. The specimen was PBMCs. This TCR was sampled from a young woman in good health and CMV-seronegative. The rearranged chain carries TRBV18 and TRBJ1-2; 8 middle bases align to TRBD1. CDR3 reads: CASSLDREEDTF. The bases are TGTGCCAGCTCACTGGACAGGGAGGAGGACACCTTC.